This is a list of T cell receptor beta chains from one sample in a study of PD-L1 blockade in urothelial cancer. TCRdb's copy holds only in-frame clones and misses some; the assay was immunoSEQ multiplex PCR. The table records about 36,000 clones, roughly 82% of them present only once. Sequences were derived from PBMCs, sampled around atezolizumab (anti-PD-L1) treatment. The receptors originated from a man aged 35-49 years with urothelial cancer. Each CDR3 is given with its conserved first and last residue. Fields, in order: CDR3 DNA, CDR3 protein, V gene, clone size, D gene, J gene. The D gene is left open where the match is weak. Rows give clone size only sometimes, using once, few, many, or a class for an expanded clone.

cdr3_nt: TGCGCCAGCAGCCAAGTTAATTTCTTAGGAGGTGGAGAAAAACTGTTTTTT; cdr3_aa: CASSQVNFLGGGEKLFF; v_call: TRBV4-1; clone_size: NA; d_call: NA; j_call: TRBJ1-4
cdr3_nt: TGTGCCAGCAGCATCACCGGGACTAGCTTATCCGGGGAGCTGTTTTTT; cdr3_aa: CASSITGTSLSGELFF; v_call: TRBV7-9; clone_size: once; d_call: TRBD2; j_call: TRBJ2-2
cdr3_nt: TGTGCCAGCACCCCGAGAGGTGCAGGGACTAGCGGGAGGGACACCGGGGAGCTGTTTTTT; cdr3_aa: CASTPRGAGTSGRDTGELFF; v_call: TRBV4-2; clone_size: NA; d_call: TRBD2; j_call: TRBJ2-2
cdr3_nt: TGTGCCAGCAGCGGCCGTAGCGGGAGAGATACGCAGTATTTT; cdr3_aa: CASSGRSGRDTQYF; v_call: TRBV7-2; clone_size: once; d_call: TRBD2; j_call: TRBJ2-3
cdr3_nt: TGTGCCAGCAGCCCGCGGACAGGGGCCGACAATGAGCAGTTCTTC; cdr3_aa: CASSPRTGADNEQFF; v_call: TRBV9; clone_size: NA; d_call: TRBD1; j_call: TRBJ2-1
cdr3_nt: TGCGCCAGCAGCCAAGAATTGAGTGTGAGCACTGAAGCTTTCTTT; cdr3_aa: CASSQELSVSTEAFF; v_call: TRBV4-1; clone_size: NA; d_call: NA; j_call: TRBJ1-1
cdr3_nt: TGCGCCAGCAGCAAAGGGGTCGGAGAGACCCAGTACTTC; cdr3_aa: CASSKGVGETQYF; v_call: TRBV5-1; clone_size: NA; d_call: NA; j_call: TRBJ2-5
cdr3_nt: TGTGCCAGCAGTGAAGTCTTCCAGCAGTACTTC; cdr3_aa: CASSEVFQQYF; v_call: TRBV6-1; clone_size: NA; d_call: NA; j_call: TRBJ2-7
cdr3_nt: TGTGCCAGCAGCTCCGGACTCACCATTACCTACGAGCAGTACTTC; cdr3_aa: CASSSGLTITYEQYF; v_call: TRBV5-6; clone_size: NA; d_call: NA; j_call: TRBJ2-7
cdr3_nt: TGTGCCAGCTCACCACCAGGGGGAGAGCCCCAGCATTTT; cdr3_aa: CASSPPGGEPQHF; v_call: TRBV18; clone_size: NA; d_call: NA; j_call: TRBJ1-5
cdr3_nt: TGTGCCAGCAGTTTAGCGATAGAGACCCAGTACTTC; cdr3_aa: CASSLAIETQYF; v_call: TRBV28; clone_size: NA; d_call: NA; j_call: TRBJ2-5
cdr3_nt: TGTGCCAGCAGATTCAGGGGAGTCACTGAAGCTTTCTTT; cdr3_aa: CASRFRGVTEAFF; v_call: TRBV27; clone_size: NA; d_call: NA; j_call: TRBJ1-1
cdr3_nt: TGTGCCAGCAGCCCCCCCGGGAACCGACGAGGGGAAAAACTGTTTTTT; cdr3_aa: CASSPPGNRRGEKLFF; v_call: TRBV14; clone_size: NA; d_call: NA; j_call: TRBJ1-4
cdr3_nt: TGTGCCAGCAGTCTCTACTCAGGGCTAACTAATGAAAAACTGTTTTTT; cdr3_aa: CASSLYSGLTNEKLFF; v_call: TRBV28; clone_size: NA; d_call: NA; j_call: TRBJ1-4
cdr3_nt: TGTGCCAGCAGCCCTGACAGGGCCAACTATGGCTACACCTTC; cdr3_aa: CASSPDRANYGYTF; v_call: TRBV7-2; clone_size: NA; d_call: TRBD1; j_call: TRBJ1-2
cdr3_nt: TGTGCCAGTAGTATGAGCGGCATGGAGACCCAGTACTTC; cdr3_aa: CASSMSGMETQYF; v_call: TRBV19; clone_size: NA; d_call: NA; j_call: TRBJ2-5
cdr3_nt: TGTGCCAGCAGCTTGCGCGGGGGGGTCGATGAGCAGTTCTTC; cdr3_aa: CASSLRGGVDEQFF; v_call: TRBV5-5; clone_size: NA; d_call: TRBD2; j_call: TRBJ2-1
cdr3_nt: TGTGCCAGCAAGACCGAGGAGAACTACGAGCAGTACTTC; cdr3_aa: CASKTEENYEQYF; v_call: TRBV11-2; clone_size: NA; d_call: NA; j_call: TRBJ2-7
cdr3_nt: TGCGCCAGCAGCTTGGTTGTATCCTACGAGCAGTACTTC; cdr3_aa: CASSLVVSYEQYF; v_call: TRBV5-1; clone_size: NA; d_call: NA; j_call: TRBJ2-7
cdr3_nt: TGTGCCAGCAGCTTAGACCCGGGACAGGGAGCCTACAATGAGCAGTTCTTC; cdr3_aa: CASSLDPGQGAYNEQFF; v_call: TRBV7-6; clone_size: NA; d_call: TRBD1; j_call: TRBJ2-1
cdr3_nt: TGTGCCAGCAGTTCTCTCTCCGGGGGACAGCCCCAGCATTTT; cdr3_aa: CASSSLSGGQPQHF; v_call: TRBV28; clone_size: NA; d_call: NA; j_call: TRBJ1-5
cdr3_nt: TGCGCCAGCAGCTTGGCCGTAGCCGTCGCAGATACGCAGTATTTT; cdr3_aa: CASSLAVAVADTQYF; v_call: TRBV5-1; clone_size: NA; d_call: NA; j_call: TRBJ2-3
cdr3_nt: TGTGCCAGCAGTTTGGGCAGGGACTACGAGCAGTACTTC; cdr3_aa: CASSLGRDYEQYF; v_call: TRBV28; clone_size: NA; d_call: NA; j_call: TRBJ2-7
cdr3_nt: TGCGCCAGCAGCCAGACCGGGACAGGGGATGGCGAGCAGTACTTC; cdr3_aa: CASSQTGTGDGEQYF; v_call: TRBV4-1; clone_size: NA; d_call: TRBD1; j_call: TRBJ2-7
cdr3_nt: TGTGCCAGCAGTTCTCCGACAGTCTCGAACACCGGGGAGCTGTTTTTT; cdr3_aa: CASSSPTVSNTGELFF; v_call: TRBV27; clone_size: NA; d_call: NA; j_call: TRBJ2-2
cdr3_nt: TGTGCCAGCAGCTTGGATCTACTAGCGTCCTACGAGCAGTACTTC; cdr3_aa: CASSLDLLASYEQYF; v_call: TRBV11-2; clone_size: NA; d_call: TRBD2; j_call: TRBJ2-7
cdr3_nt: TGTGCCAGCGGGTCAGGGGGCGCGAAGACCCAGTACTTC; cdr3_aa: CASGSGGAKTQYF; v_call: TRBV7-8; clone_size: NA; d_call: TRBD1; j_call: TRBJ2-5
cdr3_nt: TGTGCCAGCAGCGTAGTGCCTAGCAACTCCGAGCAGTACTTC; cdr3_aa: CASSVVPSNSEQYF; v_call: TRBV9; clone_size: NA; d_call: NA; j_call: TRBJ2-7
cdr3_nt: TGTGCCAGCAGCCCAACGGACTATGGCTACACCTTC; cdr3_aa: CASSPTDYGYTF; v_call: TRBV28; clone_size: NA; d_call: NA; j_call: TRBJ1-2
cdr3_nt: TGCAGCGTTGAAGGGGACAGGTTCGATGAGCAGTTCTTC; cdr3_aa: CSVEGDRFDEQFF; v_call: TRBV29-1; clone_size: NA; d_call: TRBD1; j_call: TRBJ2-1
cdr3_nt: TGTGCCAGCAGCTTAGATTCAGGGGCAGGGACTGAAGCTTTCTTT; cdr3_aa: CASSLDSGAGTEAFF; v_call: TRBV7-8; clone_size: NA; d_call: NA; j_call: TRBJ1-1
cdr3_nt: TGTGCCAGCAGTGAGGTGAGGGGGGGCTCTGGGGCCAACGTCCTGACTTTC; cdr3_aa: CASSEVRGGSGANVLTF; v_call: TRBV25-1; clone_size: NA; d_call: NA; j_call: TRBJ2-6
cdr3_nt: TGCAGTGCTAGATTCGACACTGAAGCTTTCTTT; cdr3_aa: CSARFDTEAFF; v_call: TRBV20-1; clone_size: NA; d_call: NA; j_call: TRBJ1-1
cdr3_nt: TGTGCCAGTAGTATTAAATCGACAAGTAAGAACACTGAAGCTTTCTTT; cdr3_aa: CASSIKSTSKNTEAFF; v_call: TRBV19; clone_size: few; d_call: NA; j_call: TRBJ1-1
cdr3_nt: TGTGCCAGCAGTTCCCCACGGTCCCCTGGTGCGAATGAGCAGTTCTTC; cdr3_aa: CASSSPRSPGANEQFF; v_call: TRBV28; clone_size: NA; d_call: NA; j_call: TRBJ2-1
cdr3_nt: TGTGCCAGCAGTGCCCCCACCGGGACAGGATATGAAAAACTGTTTTTT; cdr3_aa: CASSAPTGTGYEKLFF; v_call: TRBV28; clone_size: NA; d_call: TRBD1; j_call: TRBJ1-4
cdr3_nt: TGTGCCAGCAGCCAAGAAAACATATACTGGTCCAGGGCTGGGGCCAACGTCCTGACTTTC; cdr3_aa: CASSQENIYWSRAGANVLTF; v_call: TRBV14; clone_size: few; d_call: NA; j_call: TRBJ2-6
cdr3_nt: TGTGCCAGCAGCTTAGGACAGCGGAACACTGAAGCTTTCTTT; cdr3_aa: CASSLGQRNTEAFF; v_call: TRBV7-8; clone_size: NA; d_call: NA; j_call: TRBJ1-1
cdr3_nt: TGTGCCTGGGGGGAGGAATACACCATATATTTT; cdr3_aa: CAWGEEYTIYF; v_call: TRBV30; clone_size: NA; d_call: NA; j_call: TRBJ1-3
cdr3_nt: TGTGCCAGCAGCCTAAACTACGAGCAGTACTTC; cdr3_aa: CASSLNYEQYF; v_call: TRBV5-6; clone_size: once; d_call: NA; j_call: TRBJ2-7
cdr3_nt: TGTGCCAGCAGCTTAGGAGGGAGGGGGGACATTCAGTACTTC; cdr3_aa: CASSLGGRGDIQYF; v_call: TRBV7-3; clone_size: NA; d_call: NA; j_call: TRBJ2-4
cdr3_nt: TGTGCCAGCAGCTCACCCCGACTGGCGTTCCAAGAGACCCAGTACTTC; cdr3_aa: CASSSPRLAFQETQYF; v_call: TRBV14; clone_size: NA; d_call: NA; j_call: TRBJ2-5
cdr3_nt: TGTGCCAGCAGCTACACAGGGGGCGGACGCCGCTACACCTTC; cdr3_aa: CASSYTGGGRRYTF; v_call: TRBV5-4; clone_size: NA; d_call: TRBD1; j_call: TRBJ1-2
cdr3_nt: TGTGCCAGCAGTGTTGGTAGCGGGACCTACACCGGGGAGCTGTTTTTT; cdr3_aa: CASSVGSGTYTGELFF; v_call: TRBV2; clone_size: NA; d_call: TRBD2; j_call: TRBJ2-2
cdr3_nt: TGTGCCAGCAGCTTAGTTCAGGGGGCAAACACTGAAGCTTTCTTT; cdr3_aa: CASSLVQGANTEAFF; v_call: TRBV7-6; clone_size: NA; d_call: TRBD1; j_call: TRBJ1-1
cdr3_nt: TGTGCCAGCAGCTTCTGGGGAGCAGTGAACACTGAAGCTTTCTTT; cdr3_aa: CASSFWGAVNTEAFF; v_call: TRBV7-2; clone_size: NA; d_call: NA; j_call: TRBJ1-1
cdr3_nt: TGCGCCAGCAGCTCTAATCCGGGACAGGGGGAAGCTTTCTTT; cdr3_aa: CASSSNPGQGEAFF; v_call: TRBV5-1; clone_size: NA; d_call: TRBD1; j_call: TRBJ1-1